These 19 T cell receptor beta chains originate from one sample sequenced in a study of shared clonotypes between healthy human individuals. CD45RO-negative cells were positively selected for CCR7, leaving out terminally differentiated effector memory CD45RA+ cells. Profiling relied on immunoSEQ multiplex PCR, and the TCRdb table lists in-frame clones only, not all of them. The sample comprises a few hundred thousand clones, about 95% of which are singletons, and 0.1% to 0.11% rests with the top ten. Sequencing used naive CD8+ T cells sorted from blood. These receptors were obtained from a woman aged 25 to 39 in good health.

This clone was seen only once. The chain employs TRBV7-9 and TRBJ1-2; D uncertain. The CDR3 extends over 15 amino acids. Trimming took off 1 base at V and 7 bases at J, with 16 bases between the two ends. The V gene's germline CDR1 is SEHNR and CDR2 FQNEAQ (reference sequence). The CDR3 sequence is CASSLGTREAGGYTF. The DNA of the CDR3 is TGTGCCAGCAGCTTAGGGACGAGAGAGGCGGGTGGCTACACCTTC.

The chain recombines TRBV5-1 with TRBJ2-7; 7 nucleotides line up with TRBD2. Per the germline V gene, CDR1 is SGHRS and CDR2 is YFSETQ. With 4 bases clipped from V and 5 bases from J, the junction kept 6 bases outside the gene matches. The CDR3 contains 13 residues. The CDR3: CASSQGLVNEQYF. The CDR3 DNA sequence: TGCGCCAGCAGCCAAGGACTAGTCAACGAGCAGTACTTC. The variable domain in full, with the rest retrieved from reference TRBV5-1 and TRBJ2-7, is KAGVTQTPRYLIKTRGQQVTLSCSPISGHRSVSWYQQTPGQGLQFLFEYFSETQRNKGNFPGRFSGRQFSNSRSEMNVSTLELGDSALYLCASSQGLVNEQYFGPGTRLTVT.

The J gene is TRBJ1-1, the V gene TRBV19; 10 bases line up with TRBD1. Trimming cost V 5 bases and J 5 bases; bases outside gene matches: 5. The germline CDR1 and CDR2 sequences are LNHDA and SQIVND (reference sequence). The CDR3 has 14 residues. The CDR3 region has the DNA TGTGCCAGTAGTCTGGGGACAGGGGCTACTGAAGCTTTCTTT. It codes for CASSLGTGATEAFF.

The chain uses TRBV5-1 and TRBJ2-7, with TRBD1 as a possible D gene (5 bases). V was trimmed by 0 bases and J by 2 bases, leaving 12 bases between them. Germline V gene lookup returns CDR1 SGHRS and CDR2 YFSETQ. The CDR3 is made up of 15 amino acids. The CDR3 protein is CASSLDQGTTYEQYF. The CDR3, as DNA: TGCGCCAGCAGCTTGGATCAGGGAACTACCTACGAGCAGTACTTC.

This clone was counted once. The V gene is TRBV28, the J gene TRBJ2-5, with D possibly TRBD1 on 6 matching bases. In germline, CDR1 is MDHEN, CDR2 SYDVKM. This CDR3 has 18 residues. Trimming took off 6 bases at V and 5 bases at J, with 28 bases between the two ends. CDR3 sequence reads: CASSPIPRQANSRETQYF. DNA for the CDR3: TGTGCCAGCAGCCCCATCCCTCGACAGGCTAACTCGAGGGAGACCCAGTACTTC. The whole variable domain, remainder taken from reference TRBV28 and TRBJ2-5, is DVKVTQSSRYLVKRTGEKVFLECVQDMDHENMFWYRQDPGLGLRLIYFSYDVKMKEKGDIPEGYSVSREKKERFSLILESASTNQTSMYLCASSPIPRQANSRETQYFGPGTRLLVL.

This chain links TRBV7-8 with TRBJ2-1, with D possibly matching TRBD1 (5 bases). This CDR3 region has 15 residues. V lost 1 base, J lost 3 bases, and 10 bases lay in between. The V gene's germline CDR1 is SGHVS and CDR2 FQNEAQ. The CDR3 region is CASSLVAGLYNEQFF. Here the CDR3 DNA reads TGTGCCAGCAGCTTAGTGGCAGGGCTCTACAATGAGCAGTTCTTC.

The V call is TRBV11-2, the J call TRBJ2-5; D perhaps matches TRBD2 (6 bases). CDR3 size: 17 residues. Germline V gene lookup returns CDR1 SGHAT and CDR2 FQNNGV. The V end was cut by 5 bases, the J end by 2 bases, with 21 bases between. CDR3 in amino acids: CASSPRSRRGRQETQYF. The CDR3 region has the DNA TGTGCCAGCAGCCCCCGTTCGAGGCGGGGCCGACAAGAGACCCAGTACTTC.

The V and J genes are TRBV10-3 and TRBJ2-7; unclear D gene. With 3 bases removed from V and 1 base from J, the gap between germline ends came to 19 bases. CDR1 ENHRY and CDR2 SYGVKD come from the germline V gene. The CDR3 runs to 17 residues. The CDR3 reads CAISEDALRASSYEQYF. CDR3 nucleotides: TGTGCCATCAGTGAAGACGCTTTAAGGGCCTCATCCTACGAGCAGTACTTC.

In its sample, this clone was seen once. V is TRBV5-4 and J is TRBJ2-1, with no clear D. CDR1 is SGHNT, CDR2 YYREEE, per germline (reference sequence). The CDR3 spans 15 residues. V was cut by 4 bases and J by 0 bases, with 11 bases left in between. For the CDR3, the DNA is TGTGCCAGCAGCCCTGCGCTGAGCTCCTACAATGAGCAGTTCTTC. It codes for CASSPALSSYNEQFF.

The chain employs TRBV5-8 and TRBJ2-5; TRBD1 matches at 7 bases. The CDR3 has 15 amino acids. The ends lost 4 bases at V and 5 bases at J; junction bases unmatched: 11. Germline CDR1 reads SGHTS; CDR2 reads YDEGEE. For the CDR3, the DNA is TGTGCCAGCAGCGTGGACAGGTGGGATGTGGAGACCCAGTACTTC. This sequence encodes CASSVDRWDVETQYF. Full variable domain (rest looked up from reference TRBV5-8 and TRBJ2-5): EAGVTQSPTHLIKTRGQQATLRCSPISGHTSVYWYQQALGLGLQFLLWYDEGEERNRGNFPPRFSGRQFPNYSSELNVNALELEDSALYLCASSVDRWDVETQYFGPGTRLLVL.

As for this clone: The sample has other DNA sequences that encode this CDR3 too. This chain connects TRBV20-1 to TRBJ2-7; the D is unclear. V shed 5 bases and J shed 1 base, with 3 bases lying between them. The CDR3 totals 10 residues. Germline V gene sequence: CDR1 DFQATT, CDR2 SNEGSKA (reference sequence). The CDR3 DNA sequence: TGCAGTGCTTTATCCTACGAGCAGTACTTC. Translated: CSALSYEQYF.

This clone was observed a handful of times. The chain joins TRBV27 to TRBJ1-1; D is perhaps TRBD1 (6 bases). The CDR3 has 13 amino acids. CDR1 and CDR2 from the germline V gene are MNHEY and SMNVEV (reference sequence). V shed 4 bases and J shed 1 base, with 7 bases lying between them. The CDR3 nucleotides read TGTGCCAGCAGTTGGACAGAGAACACTGAAGCTTTCTTT. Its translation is CASSWTENTEAFF.

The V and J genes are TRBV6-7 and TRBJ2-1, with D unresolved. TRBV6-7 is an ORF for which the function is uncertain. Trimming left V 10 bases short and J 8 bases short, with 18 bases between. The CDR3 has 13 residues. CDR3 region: CATPEPTLDEQFF. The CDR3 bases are TGTGCCACCCCGGAGCCCACCCTCGATGAGCAGTTCTTC.

The CDR3: CASSDGQGRAFF. The CDR3, as DNA: TGTGCCAGCAGCGATGGACAGGGTCGGGCTTTCTTT. This chain connects TRBV5-4 to TRBJ1-1, with 8 bases identical to TRBD1. Per germline, CDR1 SGHNT and CDR2 YYREEE (reference sequence). The CDR3 consists of 12 residues. Trimming cost V 4 bases and J 11 bases; bases outside gene matches: 7.

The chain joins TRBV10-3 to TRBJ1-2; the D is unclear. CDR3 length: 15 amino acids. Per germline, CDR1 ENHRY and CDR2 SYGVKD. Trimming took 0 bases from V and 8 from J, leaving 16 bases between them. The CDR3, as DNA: TGTGCCATCAGTGAGTCCGAGGAGGGTATGAGGGGCTACACCTTC. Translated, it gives CAISESEEGMRGYTF.

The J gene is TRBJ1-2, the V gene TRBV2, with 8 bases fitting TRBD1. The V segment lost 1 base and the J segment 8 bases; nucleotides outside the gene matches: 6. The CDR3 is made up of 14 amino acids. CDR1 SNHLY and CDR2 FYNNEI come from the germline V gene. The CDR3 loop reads CASSEGQGAWGYTF. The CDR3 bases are TGTGCCAGCAGTGAAGGGCAGGGGGCCTGGGGCTACACCTTC.

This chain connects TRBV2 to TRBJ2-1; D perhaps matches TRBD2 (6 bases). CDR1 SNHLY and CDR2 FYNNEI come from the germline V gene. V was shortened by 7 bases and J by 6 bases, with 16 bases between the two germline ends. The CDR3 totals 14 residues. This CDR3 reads CASNGFMGGNEQFF. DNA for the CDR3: TGTGCCAGCAATGGCTTCATGGGGGGCAATGAGCAGTTCTTC.

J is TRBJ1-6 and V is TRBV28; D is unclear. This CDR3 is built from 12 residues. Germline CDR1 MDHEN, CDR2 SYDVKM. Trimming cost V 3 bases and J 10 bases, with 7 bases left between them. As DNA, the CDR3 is TGTGCCAGCAGTTTTGGAGGATCACCCCTCCACTTT. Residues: CASSFGGSPLHF.

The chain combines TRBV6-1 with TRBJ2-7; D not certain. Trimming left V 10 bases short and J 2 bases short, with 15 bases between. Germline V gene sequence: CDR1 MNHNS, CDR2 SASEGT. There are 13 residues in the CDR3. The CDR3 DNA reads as TGTGCCATTACGGACGGCCTCACCTACGAGCAGTACTTC. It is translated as CAITDGLTYEQYF.